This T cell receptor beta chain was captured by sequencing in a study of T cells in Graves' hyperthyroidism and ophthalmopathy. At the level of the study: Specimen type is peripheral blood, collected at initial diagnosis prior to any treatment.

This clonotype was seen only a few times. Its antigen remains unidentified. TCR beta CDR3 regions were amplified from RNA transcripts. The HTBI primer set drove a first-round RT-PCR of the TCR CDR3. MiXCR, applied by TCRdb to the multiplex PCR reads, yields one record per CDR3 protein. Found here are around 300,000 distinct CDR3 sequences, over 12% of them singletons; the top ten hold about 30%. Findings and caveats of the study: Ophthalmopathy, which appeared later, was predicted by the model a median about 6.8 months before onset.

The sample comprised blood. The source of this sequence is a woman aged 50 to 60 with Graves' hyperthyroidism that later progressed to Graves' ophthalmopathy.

This chain's CDR3 is CASSRDLYEQYF. In DNA, the CDR3 is TGTGCCAGTAGTAGGGACCTGTACGAGCAGTACTTC. The chain has TRBV19 and TRBJ2-7; D could derive from TRBD1 or TRBD2 (5 bases each). Germline V gene data show CDR1 as LNHDA and CDR2 as SQIVND (reference sequence). CDR3 size: 12 residues. Trimming stripped 4 bases from V and 4 bases from J, with 8 bases between.